The 26 T cell receptor beta chains below all came from one sample that was sequenced in a study of CD8 T cells in Susac syndrome. RNA, at 0.5 to 1 ug, was reverse transcribed with random hexamers. TCRdb used MiXCR to reprocess the immunoSEQ multiplex PCR reads, holding one entry per CDR3 protein. The sample has about 280,000 distinct CDR3 sequences, around 84% seen once; the top ten hold over 0.1%. Sequencing was carried out using CD8+ T cells from PBMCs. The receptor set was obtained from a human donor with multiple sclerosis.

The chain links TRBV4-1 to TRBJ2-6; D is uncertain. V dropped 3 bases and J dropped 1 base, with 13 bases sitting between them. There are 17 residues in the CDR3. Germline V gives CDR1 MGHRA, CDR2 YSYEKL. The CDR3 region is CASSHRVTLSGANVLTF. Here the CDR3 DNA reads TGCGCCAGCAGCCACCGGGTAACGCTTTCTGGGGCCAACGTCCTGACTTTC.

V usage is TRBV7-9 and J usage is TRBJ2-1; the D is unclear. V shed 5 bases and J shed 0 bases, with 11 bases lying between them. Germline-derived CDR1 and CDR2 are SEHNR and FQNEAQ (reference sequence). The CDR3 length is 15 residues. The CDR3 coding sequence is TGTGCCAGCAGCGCGTCAGGTACCTCCTACAATGAGCAGTTCTTC. Translated: CASSASGTSYNEQFF.

This sequence joins TRBV5-1 and TRBJ2-1, with TRBD2 matching 7 bases. The V and J ends lost 2 bases and 3 bases, in that order; junction bases with no gene match: 11. The CDR3 has 17 amino acids. CDR1 and CDR2 (germline): SGHRS, YFSETQ. CDR3 DNA sequence: TGCGCCAGCAGCTTCCGTGGGCTAGCGGAAATCTACAATGAGCAGTTCTTC. It yields the protein CASSFRGLAEIYNEQFF.

This clonotype was recorded a few times. The chain recombines TRBV6-1 with TRBJ1-1; D not certain. V was pared by 8 bases and J by 6 bases, with 16 bases between. CDR3 length: 13 residues. Germline V gene lookup returns CDR1 MNHNS and CDR2 SASEGT. The CDR3 nucleotides read TGTGCCAGCGACGGTGTAGGGAGAGCTGAAGCTTTCTTT. This codes for CASDGVGRAEAFF.

The chain employs TRBV12-3 or TRBV12-4 and TRBJ2-7, with TRBD1 matching over 9 bases. V was pared by 3 bases and J by 4 bases, with 7 bases of the junction left unmatched. The CDR3 spans 15 residues. CDR3 in DNA: TGTGCCAGCAGTTTGAGAGAGGACAGGGGATACGAGCAGTACTTC. Amino acid sequence: CASSLREDRGYEQYF.

This chain connects TRBV9 to TRBJ2-2; TRBD1 matches 7 bases. The CDR3 loop spans 14 amino acids. Germline lookup yields CDR1 SGDLS and CDR2 YYNGEE. The V and J ends lost 0 bases and 8 bases, in that order; junction bases with no gene match: 4. CDR3 DNA: TGTGCCAGCAGCGTAGAGGGGGCGTCAGGGGAGCTGTTTTTT. Translating gives CASSVEGASGELFF.

The chain combines TRBV9 with TRBJ1-2; no clear D gene. V was trimmed by 1 base and J by 8 bases, leaving 9 bases between them. Per the germline V gene, CDR1 is SGDLS and CDR2 is YYNGEE. The CDR3 loop spans 12 amino acids. The DNA for the CDR3 is TGTGCCAGCAGCGTAAGGAGTGGCGGCTACACCTTC. It translates to CASSVRSGGYTF. The whole variable domain, remainder taken from reference TRBV9 and TRBJ1-2, is DSGVTQTPKHLITATGQRVTLRCSPRSGDLSVYWYQQSLDQGLQFLIQYYNGEERAKGNILERFSAQQFPDLHSELNLSSLELGDSALYFCASSVRSGGYTFGSGTRLTVV.

Concerning this clonotype itself: One end of the junction fails to match germline, which may point to a read error. The chain links TRBV12-3 or TRBV12-4 to TRBJ2-1; D is unresolved. The CDR3 consists of 16 residues. The CDR3 reads CASSPSKGSSYNEQLF. Written as DNA, the CDR3 is TGTGCCAGCAGTCCCTCCAAGGGTAGCTCCTACAATGAGCAGCTCTTC.

This chain joins TRBV4-2 and TRBJ1-6; possible D gene TRBD1, 6 bases. This CDR3 comprises 14 residues. Germline V CDR1 and CDR2: LGHNA, YNFKEQ. V dropped 4 bases and J dropped 7 bases, with 11 bases sitting between them. The CDR3 reads CASSRTGPNSPLHF. The CDR3 DNA sequence: TGTGCCAGCAGCCGCACAGGGCCGAATTCACCCCTCCACTTT.

V and J are TRBV20-1 and TRBJ2-3, with 10 positions matching TRBD2. V gave up 6 bases and J gave up 6 bases; unmatched junction bases: 9. The V gene's germline CDR1 is DFQATT and CDR2 SNEGSKA (reference sequence). The CDR3 is 14 amino acids. The CDR3 sequence is CSAPQREGPDTQYF. The CDR3 DNA follows: TGCAGTGCGCCCCAGCGGGAGGGCCCGGATACGCAGTATTTT.

V usage is TRBV19 and J usage is TRBJ1-5; D is ambiguous. Germline V gives CDR1 LNHDA, CDR2 SQIVND (reference sequence). V lost 5 bases, J lost 6 bases, and 17 bases lay in between. CDR3 length: 15 residues. CDR3 residues: CASSLPGTVGQPQHF. CDR3 nucleotide sequence: TGTGCCAGTAGTCTACCCGGCACGGTCGGTCAGCCCCAGCATTTT.

This clonotype has a single count. The chain has TRBV13 and TRBJ2-4; 8 nucleotides align to TRBD2. CDR1 is PRHDT and CDR2 is FYEKMQ in the germline V gene (reference sequence). The CDR3 has 16 residues. V shed 2 bases and J 0 bases; nucleotides not matched to a gene: 3. CDR3 sequence: CASSLSSGLAKNIQYF. CDR3 bases: TGTGCCAGCAGCTTATCTAGCGGGTTAGCCAAAAACATTCAGTACTTC.

This chain links TRBV28 with TRBJ2-2; perhaps TRBD2 as D (7 bases). V lost 8 bases to trimming and J lost 0 bases, with 19 bases between them. CDR1 MDHEN and CDR2 SYDVKM come from the germline V gene. The CDR3 is made up of 17 amino acids. CDR3 residues: CASLTREGTPNTGELFF. The CDR3 DNA sequence: TGTGCCAGCTTAACCAGGGAGGGGACACCGAACACCGGGGAGCTGTTTTTT.

This sequence joins TRBV14 and TRBJ2-1; D uncertain. Trimming shortened V by 0 bases and J by 0 bases, and 15 bases separated the two germline ends. Germline-derived CDR1 and CDR2 are SGHDN and FVKESK. CDR3 length: 18 residues. The CDR3 loop is CASSQDSWTAFSYNEQFF. The CDR3 bases are TGTGCCAGCAGCCAAGATTCTTGGACCGCTTTCTCCTACAATGAGCAGTTCTTC.

The V and J genes are TRBV28 and TRBJ2-2, with a tentative D call TRBD2 (6 bases). This CDR3 is built from 16 residues. The ends were cut back, 5 bases at V and 5 bases at J, with 18 bases in the middle. The V gene's germline CDR1 is MDHEN and CDR2 SYDVKM. DNA of the CDR3: TGTGCCAGCAGTCCCCGGGTAGCGGTCCTGACCGGGGAGCTGTTTTTT. As protein: CASSPRVAVLTGELFF.

The chain employs TRBV27 and TRBJ2-5; D is tentatively TRBD1 or TRBD2 (6 bases each). Trimming cost V 5 bases and J 5 bases, with 15 bases left between them. The CDR3 contains 14 residues. Germline lookup yields CDR1 MNHEY and CDR2 SMNVEV (reference sequence). CDR3 nucleotide sequence: TGTGCCAGCAGTCCTGGGGGGCGCAGGGAGACCCAGTACTTC. This encodes CASSPGGRRETQYF.

This chain links TRBV9 with TRBJ2-1; weak D call: TRBD2 (6 bases). Per germline, CDR1 SGDLS and CDR2 YYNGEE. This CDR3 has 14 residues. V was cut by 0 bases and J by 14 bases, with 18 bases left in between. CDR3 region: CASSVGRAQEGEFF. CDR3 bases: TGTGCCAGCAGCGTAGGGCGGGCCCAGGAGGGCGAGTTCTTC.

V is TRBV10-3 and J is TRBJ2-3, with a possible D match to TRBD1 (6 bases). V lost 6 bases to trimming and J lost 5 bases, with 18 bases between them. The CDR3 loop spans 15 amino acids. The germline CDR1 and CDR2 sequences are ENHRY and SYGVKD. The CDR3 spells CAISGLTGLGDTQYF. The CDR3 DNA reads as TGTGCCATCAGCGGGTTAACAGGGCTGGGAGATACGCAGTATTTT.

The chain links TRBV11-2 to TRBJ2-5, with D perhaps TRBD2 (5 bases). This CDR3 has 15 residues. Trimming stripped 1 base from V and 7 bases from J, with 16 bases between. Germline V CDR1 and CDR2: SGHAT, FQNNGV. CDR3 protein: CASSLGEGGWGTQYF. CDR3 sequence (DNA): TGTGCCAGCAGCTTAGGCGAGGGTGGTTGGGGGACCCAGTACTTC.

The V call is TRBV20-1, the J call TRBJ2-4; 9 bases fit TRBD2. Looked up from germline, CDR1 is DFQATT and CDR2 is SNEGSKA (reference sequence). The CDR3 runs to 15 residues. J was trimmed by 1 base and V by 3 bases; bases with no gene match: 4. For the CDR3, the DNA is TGCAGTGCTAGGCGGGAGGGTGGGGCCAAAAACATTCAGTACTTC. This encodes CSARREGGAKNIQYF.

This rearrangement joins TRBV7-9 to TRBJ2-1; TRBD2 aligns across 10 bases. Germline assignment: CDR1 SEHNR and CDR2 FQNEAQ (reference sequence). V was clipped by 4 bases and J by 2 bases; unmatched bases: 5. The CDR3 consists of 16 residues. The chain's CDR3 is CASSSFLAGAYNEQFF. CDR3 DNA sequence: TGTGCCAGCAGCTCCTTTCTAGCGGGAGCCTACAATGAGCAGTTCTTC.

The chain joins TRBV2 to TRBJ2-7; tentatively, D is TRBD1 or TRBD2 (5 bases each). CDR1 is SNHLY, CDR2 FYNNEI, per germline. The CDR3 loop spans 14 amino acids. V lost 6 bases to trimming and J lost 2 bases, with 14 bases between them. The CDR3 sequence: CASSKRTLAYEQYF. DNA for the CDR3: TGTGCCAGCAGCAAGAGGACACTAGCCTACGAGCAGTACTTC.

The J gene is TRBJ2-3, the V gene TRBV27; 7 bases are shared with TRBD1. The V gene's germline CDR1 is MNHEY and CDR2 SMNVEV (reference sequence). The CDR3 is 13 amino acids. V was clipped by 6 bases and J by 11 bases; unmatched bases: 11. CDR3: CASRGPGRDRQYF. DNA of the CDR3: TGTGCCAGCAGGGGTCCGGGTCGGGACAGGCAGTATTTT.

The J gene is TRBJ1-1, the V gene TRBV13; 11 bases match TRBD1. The CDR3 runs 16 residues. Trimming at V came to 1 base and at J to 6 bases, leaving 7 bases not matched to a gene. CDR1 is PRHDT, CDR2 FYEKMQ, per germline (reference sequence). The CDR3 region is CASSLAGTGGFAEAFF. The CDR3 nucleotides read TGTGCCAGCAGCTTAGCGGGGACAGGGGGGTTCGCTGAAGCTTTCTTT.

The chain uses TRBV6-5 and TRBJ1-5, with a weak D call TRBD1 (5 bases). CDR3 length: 17 amino acids. Trimming took off 0 bases at V and 6 bases at J, with 18 bases between the two ends. Per germline, CDR1 MNHEY and CDR2 SVGAGI. The CDR3 DNA reads TGTGCCAGCAGTTACTCTTCGACAGAATTTAGGACTCAGCCCCAGCATTTT. As protein: CASSYSSTEFRTQPQHF.

CDR3 region: CASSVEGDPAETQYF. CDR3 DNA sequence: TGTGCCAGCAGCGTAGAGGGGGACCCCGCGGAGACCCAGTACTTC. The chain recombines TRBV9 with TRBJ2-5, with D perhaps matching TRBD1 (6 bases). Germline CDR1 and CDR2: SGDLS and YYNGEE. This CDR3 comprises 15 residues. Deletions cut 0 bases from V and 5 bases from J, with 14 bases between.